This T cell receptor (beta chain) was sequenced during a study of spatial heterogeneity in lung cancer (dated by TCRdb to between 2018 and 2020). As for the study more broadly: Beta-chain transcripts were consistently detected in greater numbers than alpha-chain transcripts, which likely reflected higher beta-chain transcript abundance. A strong correlation was found between TCR transcript counts in tumor regions and a T cell transcriptional module score from matched bulk RNA-seq. In the raw uncorrected reads, each unique combination of TCR and UMI appeared more than ten times on average. In non-small cell lung cancer, the study made a quantitative comparison of TCR alpha and beta repertoires among multiple tumor regions, matched nontumor lung and blood. Nonsynonymous mutation counts, determined by whole-exome sequencing of tumor tissue, were related to TCR repertoire features. Both alpha and beta chains were TCR-sequenced in roughly 200 tumor regions, roughly 70 matched nontumor lung samples and 55 to 60 PBMC samples obtained at surgery.

The investigation overall reported the following: Additional single-cell paired TCR alpha and beta sequencing was considered necessary to confirm, at a functional level, the hypothesis that regional TCRs recognize regional mutations. Counts of ubiquitous and regional expanded TCRs were found to correlate with counts of ubiquitous and regional nonsynonymous mutations, respectively. TCR-seq was estimated to cover only about 7.6% of tumor T cells for alpha chains and around 13% for beta chains. The tumor nonsynonymous mutation count correlated with the number of expanded alpha and beta TCRs within the tumor.

In light of the paper, this sample's time point label describes: sample taken at primary tumor resection. The donors were 65 to 85 patients from the lung TRACERx cohort who had early-stage, untreated non-small cell lung cancer. For TCR sequencing, whole RNA was extracted from tumor and nontumor lung tissue, or from cryopreserved PBMC samples, and no cell sorting was done. Patients were selected for TCR sequencing only if sufficient RNA was available from at least two tumor regions. Tumor and adjacent nontumor lung specimens were reviewed by a lung pathologist before selection. Taken from the germline V gene, the CDR1 and CDR2 loops are ENHRY and SYGVKD. The CDR3 spans 11 residues, from the cysteine through the phenylalanine. Of all the DNA, just the CDR3 is kept, 33 bases in frame from base 1. V lost 4 bases and J lost 4 bases; the stretch between them is 2 bases long. Based on its abundance in the sample, this clonotype is large (0.1 to 1%). Its antigen remains undetermined. Per-base quality was not reported, and no clone a single base away is much larger than it.

Libraries were built with 5' RACE. Data came from a NextSeq 500. In the TCR library protocol, a unique molecular identifier was attached to each TCR cDNA molecule so that PCR and sequencing errors could be corrected. Per the original workflow: Decombinator tools were used for TCR identification, UMI-based error correction and CDR3 extraction. Expanded TCRs were defined as those above a frequency of 2 per 1,000, corresponding to the top 1% of the tumor frequency distribution. Expanded tumor TCRs statistically deemed absent (corrected P<0.05) from at least one tumor region were classed as regional, and all other expanded tumor TCRs were classed as ubiquitous. Renyi diversity was calculated using the R vegan package after each repertoire was subsampled 100 times to 5,000 TCRs. To build CDR3 similarity networks, amino acid triplet string-kernel similarity was used, and CDR3s were connected when their pairwise similarity was above 0.82. The public sequencing data were trimmed at Q25 with fastp and processed into clonotypes with MiXCR by TCRdb, which kept only in-frame beta chains. Rows merge per CDR3 protein into single entries with the most common DNA and genes. TCRdb's processing, not the authors', yielded these V and J calls. The sample table records around 1,400 distinct CDR3 sequences; roughly a tenth of these occur just once. Clones ranked in the top ten supply 22% of the sample.

The V and J segments used are TRBV10-3 and TRBJ2-1, with an unclear D gene assignment. Sequencing used lung tumor tissue, obtained at surgery. The receptor's source is a male donor with early-stage non-small cell lung cancer. The nucleotides are TGTGCCATCAGTGGGTACAATGAGCAGTTCTTC. It specifies CAISGYNEQFF.